A single sample gave rise to the 26 T cell receptor beta chains below, sequenced in a study of chemoradiotherapy in HPV16-positive cancers. Produced via immunoSEQ multiplex PCR; TCRdb's table is partial and in-frame only. The table shows about 68,000 clones, with about 90% occurring only once. This specimen was blood, taken from a patient who underwent chemoradiotherapy. These receptor sequences come from a human donor with HPV-associated anogenital cancer.

CDR3 amino acids: CASSFYRDRGTIPFLEQYF. The DNA for the CDR3 is TGTGCCAGTAGTTTTTACCGGGACAGGGGTACTATCCCTTTCCTGGAGCAGTACTTC. This chain uses TRBV19 with TRBJ2-7, with 10 bases matching TRBD1. Germline V gene sequence: CDR1 LNHDA, CDR2 SQIVND (reference sequence). The V and J ends lost 5 bases and 7 bases, in that order; junction bases with no gene match: 23. CDR3 length: 19 amino acids.

This clone came up a few times. The rearrangement uses TRBV19 and TRBJ1-1; 10 bases are a match to TRBD1. The CDR3 consists of 15 residues. J lost 4 bases, V lost 3 bases, and 5 bases had no gene match. Germline CDR1 LNHDA, CDR2 SQIVND (reference sequence). CDR3 region: CASSIRGQGPTEAFF. In nucleotides, the CDR3 is TGTGCCAGTAGTATCCGGGGACAGGGGCCCACTGAAGCTTTCTTT.

The rearrangement links TRBV19 to TRBJ2-2; the match to TRBD2 covers 9 bases. V shed 9 bases and J 6 bases; nucleotides not matched to a gene: 11. CDR1 is LNHDA, CDR2 SQIVND, per germline (reference sequence). The length of the CDR3 is 15 residues. The chain's CDR3 is CASNFGLANAGELFF. CDR3 in DNA: TGTGCCAGCAATTTCGGACTAGCGAATGCCGGGGAGCTGTTTTTT.

The chain uses TRBV6-6 and TRBJ2-2; 7 bases align to TRBD1. V shed 7 bases, J shed 3 bases, and the junction held 5 bases outside the gene matches. The CDR3 is made up of 14 amino acids. CDR1 is MNHNY, CDR2 SVGAGI, per germline (reference sequence). CDR3 in DNA: TGTGCCAGCAATTTCCAGGGGGACACCGGGGAGCTGTTTTTT. This gives the protein CASNFQGDTGELFF.

The chain has TRBV30 and TRBJ2-5; 12 bases are shared with TRBD2. The CDR3 runs to 14 residues. Trimming took 0 bases from V and 4 from J; bases not matched to a gene: 0. Germline lookup yields CDR1 GTSNPN and CDR2 SVGIG (reference sequence). The CDR3 loop reads CAWSVLAGGETQYF. CDR3 sequence (DNA): TGTGCCTGGAGTGTACTAGCGGGGGGAGAGACCCAGTACTTC.

The V gene is TRBV6-6, the J gene TRBJ2-7; 14 positions match TRBD2. J was trimmed by 7 bases and V by 5 bases; bases with no gene match: 10. In germline, CDR1 is MNHNY, CDR2 SVGAGI (reference sequence). This CDR3 is built from 16 residues. CDR3 residues: CASSGPGLAGVWEQYF. CDR3 DNA sequence: TGTGCCAGCAGTGGGCCGGGACTAGCGGGAGTATGGGAGCAGTACTTC.

The CDR3 DNA sequence: TGCAGTGCAGAACAGGGAGACGAGCAGTACTTC. This translates into CSAEQGDEQYF. V gene TRBV20-1 combines with J gene TRBJ2-7; possibly TRBD1 for D (6 bases). The CDR3 has 11 residues. Germline V gene sequence: CDR1 DFQATT, CDR2 SNEGSKA (reference sequence). Between the trimmed V and J ends, which lost 6 bases and 5 bases, there was a span of 11 bases.

Concerning this clone itself: Other DNA variants within this sample encode the same CDR3. V gene TRBV5-6 combines with J gene TRBJ2-2; D gene uncertain. V lost 0 bases, J lost 0 bases, and 6 bases lay in between. The CDR3 spans 15 residues. In germline, CDR1 is SGHDT, CDR2 YYEEEE. CDR3 in amino acids: CASSLGGTNTGELFF. Here the CDR3 DNA reads TGTGCCAGCAGCTTGGGTGGGACGAACACCGGGGAGCTGTTTTTT.

The gene calls are TRBV5-1 and TRBJ2-5; D gene uncertain. The germline V gene encodes CDR1 SGHRS and CDR2 YFSETQ. V lost 0 bases and J lost 3, with 9 bases in between. The CDR3 has 14 amino acids. The chain's CDR3 is CASSLAAAKETQYF. The CDR3 nucleotides are TGCGCCAGCAGCTTGGCCGCAGCTAAAGAGACCCAGTACTTC.

CDR3 loop: CASSGAPGEQFF. DNA of the CDR3: TGTGCCAGCAGCGGGGCGCCCGGTGAGCAGTTCTTC. The chain has TRBV7-9 and TRBJ2-1; perhaps TRBD1 as D (5 bases). The V end lost 5 bases, the J end lost 9 bases, and 11 bases lay between the germline ends. Germline loops: CDR1 SEHNR, CDR2 FQNEAQ (reference sequence). CDR3 length: 12 amino acids.

This chain links TRBV5-4 with TRBJ2-5; 11 positions match TRBD1. V shed 4 bases and J 4 bases; nucleotides not matched to a gene: 6. In germline, CDR1 is SGHNT, CDR2 YYREEE (reference sequence). The CDR3 sequence is 15 residues long. This CDR3 reads CASSRGTGGGETQYF. Here the CDR3 DNA reads TGTGCCAGCAGCCGGGGGACAGGGGGAGGAGAGACCCAGTACTTC.

The table lists this clone with a count of one. V is TRBV28 and J is TRBJ2-1, with D possibly TRBD2 on 5 matching bases. Germline lookup yields CDR1 MDHEN and CDR2 SYDVKM. V lost 9 bases, J lost 0 bases, and 12 bases lay in between. The CDR3 extends over 14 amino acids. The CDR3 is CASLEDSSYNEQFF. The CDR3 nucleotides are TGTGCCAGTCTGGAGGATAGCTCCTACAATGAGCAGTTCTTC.

The chain couples TRBV4-1 to TRBJ2-3; D is possibly TRBD2 (5 bases). Trimming shortened V by 1 base and J by 3 bases, and 14 bases separated the two germline ends. The CDR3 totals 16 residues. Germline CDR1 and CDR2: MGHRA and YSYEKL. This CDR3 is CASSQVRILGTDTQYF. The CDR3 nucleotides read TGCGCCAGCAGCCAAGTTAGGATACTAGGGACAGATACGCAGTATTTT.

This sequence joins TRBV2 and TRBJ2-2; the match to TRBD2 covers 11 bases. The CDR3 is 15 amino acids. Germline trimming cut 6 bases from V and 8 bases from J; bases unmatched to any gene: 8. From germline, CDR1 is SNHLY and CDR2 FYNNEI. This CDR3 is CASRGVAGGLGELFF. The CDR3 DNA is TGTGCCAGCAGAGGCGTAGCGGGAGGGCTTGGGGAGCTGTTTTTT. The variable domain in full, with the rest retrieved from reference TRBV2 and TRBJ2-2, is EPEVTQTPSHQVTQMGQEVILRCVPISNHLYFYWYRQILGQKVEFLVSFYNNEISEKSEIFDDQFSVERPDGSNFTLKIRSTKLEDSAMYFCASRGVAGGLGELFFGEGSRLTVL.

J is TRBJ1-1 and V is TRBV5-4; tentative D call: TRBD1 (5 bases). Germline CDR1 reads SGHNT; CDR2 reads YYREEE (reference sequence). The CDR3 is made up of 15 amino acids. Deletions cut 1 base from V and 4 bases from J, with 14 bases between. CDR3 in DNA: TGTGCCAGCAGCTTGAGGGGCAGGGCAAGCACTGAAGCTTTCTTT. This gives the protein CASSLRGRASTEAFF.

This chain joins TRBV11-3 and TRBJ1-5; a weak D match, TRBD1 (5 bases). This CDR3 region has 14 residues. V dropped 2 bases and J dropped 5 bases, with 10 bases sitting between them. Germline assignment: CDR1 SGHNT and CDR2 YENEEA. CDR3 sequence: CASSLRWGDQPQHF. The CDR3 DNA sequence: TGTGCCAGCAGCTTACGGTGGGGGGATCAGCCCCAGCATTTT. Supplemented by reference TRBV11-3 and TRBJ1-5, the full variable domain reads EAGVVQSPRYKIIEKKQPVAFWCNPISGHNTLYWYLQNLGQGPELLIRYENEEAVDDSQLPKDRFSAERLKGVDSTLKIQPAELGDSAVYLCASSLRWGDQPQHFGDGTRLSIL.

The chain employs TRBV5-1 and TRBJ2-5; 7 bases are shared with TRBD1. Germline V gene sequence: CDR1 SGHRS, CDR2 YFSETQ. The CDR3 runs 15 residues. Losses at the gene ends were 4 bases for V and 3 bases for J; bases not matched to a gene: 9. The CDR3 protein is CASSTGDSSKETQYF. The DNA for the CDR3 is TGCGCCAGCAGCACCGGGGACAGTTCGAAAGAGACCCAGTACTTC.

The chain combines TRBV27 with TRBJ2-1; D is perhaps TRBD2 (6 bases). Trimming took 4 bases from V and 6 from J, leaving 10 bases between them. Germline loops: CDR1 MNHEY, CDR2 SMNVEV (reference sequence). CDR3 length: 13 residues. CDR3 region: CASSSTGVNEQFF. The CDR3 region has the DNA TGTGCCAGCAGTTCCACGGGGGTCAATGAGCAGTTCTTC.

The chain joins TRBV6-4 to TRBJ1-1; maybe TRBD1 (5 bases). Germline V gene data show CDR1 as MRHNA and CDR2 as SNTAGT. Trimming pared 7 bases from V and 1 base from J, leaving 22 bases between. The CDR3 has 17 amino acids. CDR3 nucleotide sequence: TGTGCCAGCACTTTGCTATGGACTCAAACAGGGAACACTGAAGCTTTCTTT. This gives the protein CASTLLWTQTGNTEAFF.

V gene TRBV14 combines with J gene TRBJ1-3; D uncertain. Germline loops: CDR1 SGHDN, CDR2 FVKESK. The CDR3 spans 14 residues. Between the trimmed V and J ends, which lost 4 bases and 9 bases, there was a span of 16 bases. CDR3 protein: CASSPKTGSITIYF. In DNA form, the CDR3 reads TGTGCCAGCAGCCCCAAAACCGGGTCTATCACCATATATTTT. Full variable domain (remainder filled in from reference TRBV14 and TRBJ1-3): EAGVTQFPSHSVIEKGQTVTLRCDPISGHDNLYWYRRVMGKEIKFLLHFVKESKQDESGMPNNRFLAERTGGTYSTLKVQPAELEDSGVYFCASSPKTGSITIYFGEGSWLTVV.

V usage is TRBV7-9 and J usage is TRBJ2-1; D unresolved. The germline gives CDR1 SEHNR, CDR2 FQNEAQ (reference sequence). V lost 5 bases and J lost 9, with 5 bases in between. There are 10 residues in the CDR3. Here the CDR3 reads CASSKSEQFF. In DNA form, the CDR3 reads TGTGCCAGCAGCAAATCTGAGCAGTTCTTC.

The chain has TRBV28 and TRBJ1-2; D perhaps matches TRBD1 (5 bases). Trimming took off 6 bases at V and 2 bases at J, with 10 bases between the two ends. The germline gives CDR1 MDHEN, CDR2 SYDVKM. The CDR3 loop spans 13 amino acids. As DNA, the CDR3 is TGTGCCAGCAGGTATGGGGGGAACTATGGCTACACCTTC. Translated, it gives CASRYGGNYGYTF.

The rearrangement joins TRBV6-5 to TRBJ2-1; D call uncertain. CDR3 length: 16 residues. V was trimmed by 2 bases and J by 0 bases, leaving 11 bases between them. Per the germline V gene, CDR1 is MNHEY and CDR2 is SVGAGI. The CDR3 nucleotides are TGTGCCAGCAGTTACCCACCACTGAGCTCCTACAATGAGCAGTTCTTC. This sequence encodes CASSYPPLSSYNEQFF.

The chain carries TRBV4-2 and TRBJ1-2; 7 bases map to TRBD1. This CDR3 spans 14 amino acids. The ends lost 2 bases at V and 4 bases at J; junction bases unmatched: 4. Germline CDR1 LGHNA, CDR2 YNFKEQ. In DNA, the CDR3 is TGTGCCAGCAGCCAAAGTTCAGGGGGCTATGGCTACACCTTC. Translation: CASSQSSGGYGYTF.

The chain carries TRBV19 and TRBJ1-3; perhaps TRBD1 as D (6 bases). Germline CDR1 LNHDA, CDR2 SQIVND (reference sequence). V was cut by 7 bases and J by 0 bases, with 10 bases left in between. CDR3 length: 14 amino acids. CDR3 protein: CASTQTGSGNTIYF. In nucleotides, the CDR3 is TGTGCCAGTACCCAGACAGGCTCTGGAAACACCATATATTTT.

The chain couples TRBV5-1 to TRBJ1-2; possible D gene TRBD1, 5 bases. This CDR3 contains 13 residues. Germline-derived CDR1 and CDR2 are SGHRS and YFSETQ. V was cut by 1 base and J by 8 bases, with 12 bases left in between. Here the CDR3 reads CASSLQGAEGYTF. The CDR3 bases are TGCGCCAGCAGCTTGCAGGGCGCGGAGGGCTACACCTTC.